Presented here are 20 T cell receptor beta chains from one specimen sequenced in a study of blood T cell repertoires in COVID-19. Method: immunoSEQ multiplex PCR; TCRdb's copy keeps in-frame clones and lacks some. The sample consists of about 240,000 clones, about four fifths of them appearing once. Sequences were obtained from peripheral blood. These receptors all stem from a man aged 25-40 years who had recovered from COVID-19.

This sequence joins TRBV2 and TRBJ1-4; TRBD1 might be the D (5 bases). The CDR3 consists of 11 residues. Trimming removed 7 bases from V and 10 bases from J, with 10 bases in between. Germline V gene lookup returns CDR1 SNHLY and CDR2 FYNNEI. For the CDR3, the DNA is TGTGCCAGCACCTACGGGGGAAAACTGTTTTTT. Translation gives CASTYGGKLFF. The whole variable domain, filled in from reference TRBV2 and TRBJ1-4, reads EPEVTQTPSHQVTQMGQEVILRCVPISNHLYFYWYRQILGQKVEFLVSFYNNEISEKSEIFDDQFSVERPDGSNFTLKIRSTKLEDSAMYFCASTYGGKLFFGSGTQLSVL.

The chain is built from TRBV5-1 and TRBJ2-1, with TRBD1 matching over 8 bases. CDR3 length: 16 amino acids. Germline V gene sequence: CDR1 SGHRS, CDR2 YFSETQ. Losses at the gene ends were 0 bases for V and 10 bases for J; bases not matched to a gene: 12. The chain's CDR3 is CASSLALGQGAWEQFF. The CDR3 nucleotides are TGCGCCAGCAGCTTGGCCCTTGGGCAGGGGGCTTGGGAGCAGTTCTTC.

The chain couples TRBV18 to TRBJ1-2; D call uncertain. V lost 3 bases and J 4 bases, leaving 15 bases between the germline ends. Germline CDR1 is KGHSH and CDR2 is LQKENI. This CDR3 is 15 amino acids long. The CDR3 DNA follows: TGTGCCAGCTCACCTTCGACCCTAGAGGTCTATGGCTACACCTTC. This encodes CASSPSTLEVYGYTF. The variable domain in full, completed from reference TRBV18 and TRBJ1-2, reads NAGVMQNPRHLVRRRGQEARLRCSPMKGHSHVYWYRQLPEEGLKFMVYLQKENIIDESGMPKERFSAEFPKEGPSILRIQQVVRGDSAAYFCASSPSTLEVYGYTFGSGTRLTVV.

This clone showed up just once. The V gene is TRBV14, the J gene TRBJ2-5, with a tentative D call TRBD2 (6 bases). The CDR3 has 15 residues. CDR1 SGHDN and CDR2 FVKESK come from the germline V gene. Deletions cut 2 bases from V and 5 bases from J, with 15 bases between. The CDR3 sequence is CASSQRRERGETQYF. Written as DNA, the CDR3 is TGTGCCAGCAGCCAAAGGCGGGAACGAGGGGAGACCCAGTACTTC. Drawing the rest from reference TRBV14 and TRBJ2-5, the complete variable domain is EAGVTQFPSHSVIEKGQTVTLRCDPISGHDNLYWYRRVMGKEIKFLLHFVKESKQDESGMPNNRFLAERTGGTYSTLKVQPAELEDSGVYFCASSQRRERGETQYFGPGTRLLVL.

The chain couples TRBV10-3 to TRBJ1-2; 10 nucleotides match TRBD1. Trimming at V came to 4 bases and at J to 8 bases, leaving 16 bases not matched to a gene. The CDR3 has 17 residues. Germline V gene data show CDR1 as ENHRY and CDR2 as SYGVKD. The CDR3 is CAISGLDSGTGDKGYTF. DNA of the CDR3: TGTGCCATCAGTGGCCTGGATTCAGGGACAGGGGATAAAGGCTACACCTTC.

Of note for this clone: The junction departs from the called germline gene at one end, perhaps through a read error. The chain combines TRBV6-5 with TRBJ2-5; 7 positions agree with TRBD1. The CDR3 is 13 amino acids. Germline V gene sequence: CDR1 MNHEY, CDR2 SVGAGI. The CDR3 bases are TGTGCCAGCAGGGGACAGTTCGGAGAGGCCCAGTACTTC. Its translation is CASRGQFGEAQYF.

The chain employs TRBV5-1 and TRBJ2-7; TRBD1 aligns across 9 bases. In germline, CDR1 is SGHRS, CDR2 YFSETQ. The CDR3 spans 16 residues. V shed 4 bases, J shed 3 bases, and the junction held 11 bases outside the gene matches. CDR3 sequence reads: CASSGHRDREFYEQYV. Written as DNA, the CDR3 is TGCGCCAGCAGCGGCCACCGGGACAGGGAATTCTACGAGCAGTACGTC.

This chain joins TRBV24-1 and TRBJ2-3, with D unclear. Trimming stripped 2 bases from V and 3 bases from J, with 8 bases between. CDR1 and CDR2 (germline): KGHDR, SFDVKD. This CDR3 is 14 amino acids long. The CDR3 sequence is CATSDSTLTDTQYF. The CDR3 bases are TGTGCCACCAGTGATTCCACATTAACAGATACGCAGTATTTT.

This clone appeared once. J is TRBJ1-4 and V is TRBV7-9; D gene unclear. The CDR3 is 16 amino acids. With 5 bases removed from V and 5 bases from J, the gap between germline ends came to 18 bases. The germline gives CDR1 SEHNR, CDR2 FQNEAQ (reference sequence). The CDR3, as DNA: TGTGCCAGCAGCCCACCGACCACGGGGATGAATGAAAAACTGTTTTTT. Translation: CASSPPTTGMNEKLFF.

Here the CDR3 reads CASSQTGEREAFF. The DNA for the CDR3 is TGCGCCAGCAGCCAGACCGGGGAGCGTGAAGCTTTCTTT. The V and J genes are TRBV4-1 and TRBJ1-1, with unresolved D. The CDR3 runs 13 residues. Trimming pared 3 bases from V and 7 bases from J, leaving 12 bases between. Germline lookup yields CDR1 MGHRA and CDR2 YSYEKL.

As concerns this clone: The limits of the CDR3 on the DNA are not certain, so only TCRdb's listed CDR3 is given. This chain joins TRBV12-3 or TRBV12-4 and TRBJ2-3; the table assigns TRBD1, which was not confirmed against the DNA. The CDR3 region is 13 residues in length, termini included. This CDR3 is CASSLDKADTQYF.

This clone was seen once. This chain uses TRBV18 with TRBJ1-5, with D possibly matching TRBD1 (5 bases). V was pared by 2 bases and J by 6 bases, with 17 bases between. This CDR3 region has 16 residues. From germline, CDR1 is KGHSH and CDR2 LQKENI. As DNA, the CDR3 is TGTGCCAGCTCACCAGGGGCAATAGGCGGTGGTCAGCCCCAGCATTTT. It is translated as CASSPGAIGGGQPQHF.

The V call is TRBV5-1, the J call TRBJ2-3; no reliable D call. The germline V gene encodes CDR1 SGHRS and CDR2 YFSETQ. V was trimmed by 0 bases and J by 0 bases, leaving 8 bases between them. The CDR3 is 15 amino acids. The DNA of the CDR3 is TGCGCCAGCAGCTTGGATCTTCCTAGCACAGATACGCAGTATTTT. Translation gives CASSLDLPSTDTQYF. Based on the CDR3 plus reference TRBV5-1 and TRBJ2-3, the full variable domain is KAGVTQTPRYLIKTRGQQVTLSCSPISGHRSVSWYQQTPGQGLQFLFEYFSETQRNKGNFPGRFSGRQFSNSRSEMNVSTLELGDSALYLCASSLDLPSTDTQYFGPGTRLTVL.

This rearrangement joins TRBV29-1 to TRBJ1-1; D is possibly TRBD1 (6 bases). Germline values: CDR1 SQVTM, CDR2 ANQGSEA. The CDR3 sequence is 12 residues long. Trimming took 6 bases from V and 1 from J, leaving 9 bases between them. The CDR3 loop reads CSVGQPNTEAFF. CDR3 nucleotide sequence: TGCAGCGTCGGACAGCCGAACACTGAAGCTTTCTTT. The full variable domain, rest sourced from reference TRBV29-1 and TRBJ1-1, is SAVISQKPSRDICQRGTSLTIQCQVDSQVTMMFWYRQQPGQSLTLIATANQGSEATYESGFVIDKFPISRPNLTFSTLTVSNMSPEDSSIYLCSVGQPNTEAFFGQGTRLTVV.

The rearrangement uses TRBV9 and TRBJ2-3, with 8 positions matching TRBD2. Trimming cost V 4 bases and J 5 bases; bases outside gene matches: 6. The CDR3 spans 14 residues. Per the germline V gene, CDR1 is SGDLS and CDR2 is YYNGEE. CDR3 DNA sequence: TGTGCCAGCAGCCTACGACTAGCGCAAGATACGCAGTATTTT. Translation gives CASSLRLAQDTQYF. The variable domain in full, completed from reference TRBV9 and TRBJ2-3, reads DSGVTQTPKHLITATGQRVTLRCSPRSGDLSVYWYQQSLDQGLQFLIQYYNGEERAKGNILERFSAQQFPDLHSELNLSSLELGDSALYFCASSLRLAQDTQYFGPGTRLTVL.

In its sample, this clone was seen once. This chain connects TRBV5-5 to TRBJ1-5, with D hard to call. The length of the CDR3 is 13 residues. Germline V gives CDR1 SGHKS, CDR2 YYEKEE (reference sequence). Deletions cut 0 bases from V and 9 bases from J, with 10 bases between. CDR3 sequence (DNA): TGTGCCAGCAGCTTGGGGGCCCCCGGGCCCCAGCATTTT. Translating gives CASSLGAPGPQHF.

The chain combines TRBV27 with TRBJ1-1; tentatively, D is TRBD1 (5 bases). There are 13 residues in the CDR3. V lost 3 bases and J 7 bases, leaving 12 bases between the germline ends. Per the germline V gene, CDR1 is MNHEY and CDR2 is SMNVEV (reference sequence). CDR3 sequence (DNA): TGTGCCAGCAGTTTCGGGACTGAGATTGAAGCTTTCTTT. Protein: CASSFGTEIEAFF.

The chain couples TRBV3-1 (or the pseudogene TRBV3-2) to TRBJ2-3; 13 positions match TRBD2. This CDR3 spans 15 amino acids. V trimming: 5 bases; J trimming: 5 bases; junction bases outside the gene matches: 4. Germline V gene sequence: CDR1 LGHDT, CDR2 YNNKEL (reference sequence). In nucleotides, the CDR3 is TGTGCCAGCAGCACTAGCGGGGGGGCCGGAGATACGCAGTATTTT. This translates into CASSTSGGAGDTQYF.

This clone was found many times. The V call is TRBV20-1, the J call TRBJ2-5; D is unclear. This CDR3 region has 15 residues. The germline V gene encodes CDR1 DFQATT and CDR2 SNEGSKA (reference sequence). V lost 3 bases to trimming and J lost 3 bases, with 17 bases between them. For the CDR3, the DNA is TGCAGTGCTAGTTTTGCAGGTCACGGTGAAGAGACCCAGTACTTC. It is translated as CSASFAGHGEETQYF.

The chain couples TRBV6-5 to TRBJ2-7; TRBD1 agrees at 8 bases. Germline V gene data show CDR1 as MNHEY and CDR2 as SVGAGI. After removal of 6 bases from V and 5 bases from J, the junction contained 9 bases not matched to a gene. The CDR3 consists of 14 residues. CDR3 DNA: TGTGCCAGCAGACGGACAGGGCCTTTTGACGAGCAGTACGTC. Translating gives CASRRTGPFDEQYV.